The 13 T cell receptor beta chains reported below all come from one sample, sequenced in a study of shared clonotypes between healthy human individuals. TCRdb's table, derived via immunoSEQ multiplex PCR, lists solely in-frame clones and lacks some. The sample includes 2,500,000 or so clones, just under 95% of them seen just once. Sequenced: naive CD4+ T cells from PBMCs. Subset noted: CD45RA+ positively selected. The receptor source for this set is a man younger than 30 in good health. Some clones in this sample may be carry-over from other donors' samples.

The chain employs TRBV5-5 and TRBJ2-5; 12 nucleotides match TRBD1. V was pared by 4 bases and J by 3 bases, with 10 bases of the junction left unmatched. From germline, CDR1 is SGHKS and CDR2 YYEKEE (reference sequence). The length of the CDR3 is 17 residues. The CDR3 bases are TGTGCCAGCAGCCCAGGGGGGACAGGGGGCCGAGAAGAGACCCAGTACTTC. Translation gives CASSPGGTGGREETQYF.

The V gene is TRBV5-4, the J gene TRBJ1-4; 11 bases are shared with TRBD1. Germline trimming cut 4 bases from V and 7 bases from J; bases unmatched to any gene: 3. The CDR3 loop spans 14 amino acids. Per germline, CDR1 SGHNT and CDR2 YYREEE (reference sequence). CDR3: CASSPDRGLEKLFF. In DNA, the CDR3 is TGTGCCAGCAGCCCGGACAGGGGGCTTGAAAAACTGTTTTTT.

This chain links TRBV6-5 with TRBJ2-7; a weak D match, TRBD2 (5 bases). Germline V gene lookup returns CDR1 MNHEY and CDR2 SVGAGI. CDR3 size: 15 residues. The germline V and J ends were trimmed by 4 bases and 2 bases, with 15 bases remaining between them. The CDR3 DNA reads as TGTGCCAGCAGTTTGGGAGTTGGCAGGCCCTACGAGCAGTACTTC. Residues: CASSLGVGRPYEQYF.

The CDR3: CASSEWDRGYEKLFF. The CDR3 nucleotides read TGTGCCAGCAGTGAATGGGACAGGGGTTATGAAAAACTGTTTTTT. The rearrangement uses TRBV2 and TRBJ1-4; TRBD1 matches at 10 bases. V was clipped by 2 bases and J by 6 bases; unmatched bases: 3. Germline V CDR1 and CDR2: SNHLY, FYNNEI. This CDR3 comprises 15 residues. Supplemented by reference TRBV2 and TRBJ1-4, the full variable domain reads EPEVTQTPSHQVTQMGQEVILRCVPISNHLYFYWYRQILGQKVEFLVSFYNNEISEKSEIFDDQFSVERPDGSNFTLKIRSTKLEDSAMYFCASSEWDRGYEKLFFGSGTQLSVL.

The gene calls are TRBV14 and TRBJ1-5; 10 bases are a match to TRBD1. Trimming took 0 bases from V and 1 from J; bases not matched to a gene: 12. This CDR3 contains 20 residues. Per the germline V gene, CDR1 is SGHDN and CDR2 is FVKESK. The chain's CDR3 is CASSQDVRDRGQISNQPQHF. The CDR3 nucleotides are TGTGCCAGCAGCCAAGATGTGCGTGACAGGGGGCAAATCAGCAATCAGCCCCAGCATTTT.

Only one count was recorded for this clone. The rearrangement joins TRBV6-6 to TRBJ1-5; no clear D gene. The CDR3 spans 13 residues. With 0 bases removed from V and 6 bases from J, the gap between germline ends came to 6 bases. Germline-derived CDR1 and CDR2 are MNHNY and SVGAGI (reference sequence). The CDR3 DNA is TGTGCCAGCAGTTACTCGACGGCTCAGCCCCAGCATTTT. Translation gives CASSYSTAQPQHF.

The V gene is TRBV7-9, the J gene TRBJ2-1; 12 positions match TRBD2. The CDR3 runs to 15 residues. V lost 5 bases to trimming and J lost 7 bases; unmatched junction nucleotides: 6. CDR1 and CDR2 from the germline V gene are SEHNR and FQNEAQ (reference sequence). CDR3 sequence (DNA): TGTGCCAGCAGCCTCACTAGCGGGAGGCCGAATGAGCAGTTCTTC. This sequence encodes CASSLTSGRPNEQFF.

This chain connects TRBV4-3 to TRBJ1-1; D gene ambiguous. There are 13 residues in the CDR3. Germline V gene sequence: CDR1 LGHNA, CDR2 YSLEER. V was clipped by 4 bases and J by 4 bases, with 10 bases between them. This CDR3 is CASSLGEGTEAFF. DNA for the CDR3: TGCGCCAGCAGCCTCGGCGAGGGCACTGAAGCTTTCTTT.

The V gene is TRBV29-1, the J gene TRBJ2-1; 13 bases fit TRBD2. Losses at the gene ends were 7 bases for V and 7 bases for J; bases not matched to a gene: 13. Germline V lookup: CDR1 SQVTM, CDR2 ANQGSEA. This CDR3 region has 16 residues. Written as DNA, the CDR3 is TGCAGCGCCACTCCTCCGACTAGCGGGAGGTTTAATGAGCAGTTCTTC. Its protein product is CSATPPTSGRFNEQFF.

The chain carries TRBV6-1 and TRBJ2-1; D call uncertain. Germline CDR1 MNHNS, CDR2 SASEGT. The CDR3 contains 13 residues. V was clipped by 7 bases and J by 2 bases, with 9 bases between them. The CDR3: CASTGSPYNEQFF. CDR3 coding DNA: TGTGCCAGCACGGGCAGTCCCTACAATGAGCAGTTCTTC.

The J gene is TRBJ2-1, the V gene TRBV7-6, with TRBD2 matching over 11 bases. The CDR3 is made up of 15 amino acids. V trimming: 4 bases; J trimming: 5 bases; junction bases outside the gene matches: 4. The germline V gene has CDR1 SGHVS and CDR2 FNYEAQ. In DNA form, the CDR3 reads TGTGCCAGCAGCTGGCTAGCGGGAGGTAACAATGAGCAGTTCTTC. Translation gives CASSWLAGGNNEQFF.

In this sample, this clone turned up a few times. The sample contains more than one DNA sequence encoding this CDR3. The chain employs TRBV5-1 and TRBJ1-3; unclear D gene. V lost 0 bases and J lost 3, with 10 bases in between. The CDR3 covers 15 residues. Germline V gene data show CDR1 as SGHRS and CDR2 as YFSETQ. CDR3 sequence reads: CASSLVPGSGNTIYF. As DNA, the CDR3 is TGCGCCAGCAGCTTGGTCCCGGGGAGTGGAAACACCATATATTTT.

This chain uses TRBV18 with TRBJ1-1, with D unresolved. The CDR3 extends over 14 amino acids. Germline V gives CDR1 KGHSH, CDR2 LQKENI. V was trimmed by 5 bases and J by 3 bases, leaving 13 bases between them. The CDR3 is CASSATGRDTEAFF. CDR3 sequence (DNA): TGTGCCAGCTCAGCTACCGGGAGGGACACTGAAGCTTTCTTT.